This is a list of T cell receptor beta chains from one sample in a study of cytotoxic CD8 clonotypes in ibrutinib-treated CLL. Repertoires were generated with immunoSEQ multiplex PCR, while TCRdb's copy carries only in-frame clones and drops some. The data hold 110,000 to 150,000 clones, with roughly three quarters observed a single time. Source: PBMCs, taken after 12 months of ibrutinib treatment. Every receptor here comes from a human donor with chronic lymphocytic leukemia. CDR3s include the opening cysteine and the closing phenylalanine or tryptophan. The D gene is left open where the match is weak. Clone size is stated in some rows and not others, as once, few, many or a class when expanded.

v_gene	abundance	d_gene	j_gene	CDR3nt	CDR3aa
TRBV4-1	few	NA	TRBJ2-6	TGCGCCAGCAGCCAAGTAGGTGAGGGGGTAAAGAGGGCCAACGTCCTGACTTTC	CASSQVGEGVKRANVLTF
TRBV7-2	NA	NA	TRBJ2-7	TGTGCCAGCAGCCCACGAGCGGACTCCTACGAGCAGTACTTC	CASSPRADSYEQYF
TRBV10-2	once	NA	TRBJ1-1	TGCGCCAGCGTCGCGAACACTGAAGCTTTCTTT	CASVANTEAFF
TRBV19	NA	NA	TRBJ1-5	TGTGCCAGTAGCCATCCGATGGTTCAGCCCCAGCATTTT	CASSHPMVQPQHF
TRBV5-6	few	NA	TRBJ1-2	TGTGCCAGCAGCTTAGAGGTTGGACAGCGCTATGGCTACACCTTC	CASSLEVGQRYGYTF
TRBV7-2	NA	TRBD1	TRBJ1-5	TGTGCCAGCAAGCCCGGGACAGTGGGCCAGCCCCAGCATTTT	CASKPGTVGQPQHF
TRBV29-1	NA	TRBD1	TRBJ1-2	TGCAGCGTTGATCCGGACAGGGGAAGCTATGGCTACACCTTC	CSVDPDRGSYGYTF
TRBV11-1	NA	NA	TRBJ2-7	TGTGCCAGCAGCTTGAGAGGGGTCATAAAGGGCTCCTACGAGCAGTACTTC	CASSLRGVIKGSYEQYF
TRBV11-2	NA	NA	TRBJ2-4	TGTGCCAGCAGCTTAGGGTCAGGGGGGCACATTCAGTACTTC	CASSLGSGGHIQYF
TRBV29-1	NA	NA	TRBJ1-4	TGCAGCGTCCTACTCGCAACTAATGAAAAACTGTTTTTT	CSVLLATNEKLFF
TRBV10-1	NA	TRBD2	TRBJ2-1	TGCGCCAGCAGCCCCGGGACTAGCGGGAGGGATGAGCAGTTCTTC	CASSPGTSGRDEQFF
TRBV19	few	TRBD1	TRBJ1-5	TGTGCCACCAACAGGGGCCTCAATCAGCCCCAGCATTTT	CATNRGLNQPQHF
TRBV6-1	NA	TRBD1	TRBJ1-6	TGTGCCAGCGGCAGACAGGGAGAGAATTCACCCCTCCACTTT	CASGRQGENSPLHF
TRBV29-1	NA	NA	TRBJ1-1	TGCAGCGTAGCCCAGGGCAACACTGAAGCTTTCTTT	CSVAQGNTEAFF
TRBV28	NA	NA	TRBJ1-5	TGTGCCAGCAGTTGGGGGATCAATCAGCCCCAGCATTTT	CASSWGINQPQHF
TRBV2	NA	TRBD2	TRBJ2-3	TGTGCCAGCTCGCGGGAGATGGGAGATACGCAGTATTTT	CASSREMGDTQYF
TRBV4-3	NA	TRBD1	TRBJ2-3	TGCGCCAGCAGCCCACAGGGGGCAGGAGATACGCAGTATTTT	CASSPQGAGDTQYF
TRBV4-1	NA	NA	TRBJ1-1	TGCGCCAGCAGCCAAGTAGGGGCAGTGAACACTGAAGCTTTCTTT	CASSQVGAVNTEAFF
TRBV4-3	NA	NA	TRBJ2-7	TGCGCCAGCAGCCAAGATTTGTACGGAACCTACGAGCAGTACTTC	CASSQDLYGTYEQYF
TRBV5-4	NA	NA	TRBJ2-3	TGTGCCAGCAGCCAAAGAGATACGCAGTATTTT	CASSQRDTQYF
TRBV9	NA	TRBD1	TRBJ2-7	TGTGCCAGCAGCCCCTGGGACAGGGGTTCAACCTACGAGCAGTACTTC	CASSPWDRGSTYEQYF
TRBV5-1	NA	NA	TRBJ2-7	TGCGCCAGCAGTTCCCGAGGAGGGTCCTACGAGCAGTACTTC	CASSSRGGSYEQYF
TRBV4-1	NA	TRBD1	TRBJ1-2	TGCGCCAGCAGCCAACCGAGGACAGGGGGTCCGAGGAACTATGGCTACACCTTC	CASSQPRTGGPRNYGYTF
TRBV6-6	few	NA	TRBJ2-1	TGTGCCAGCAGCCTCAAGGTGTACAATGAGCAGTTCTTC	CASSLKVYNEQFF
TRBV7-2	NA	TRBD2	TRBJ2-1	TGTGCCAGCAGCTCCCTAGCGGGAGGGGACTACAATGAGCAGTTCTTC	CASSSLAGGDYNEQFF
TRBV25-1	NA	TRBD2	TRBJ2-1	TGTGCCAGCAGCCGGACTAGCCACGAGCAGTTCTTC	CASSRTSHEQFF
TRBV10-1	few	TRBD2	TRBJ2-5	TGCGCCAGCAGTGAGTCGTTTAGCGGGAGGGAGACCCAGTACTTC	CASSESFSGRETQYF
TRBV18	NA	NA	TRBJ2-7	TGTGCCAGCTCACCAGCAGGGTACGAGCAGTACTTC	CASSPAGYEQYF
TRBV28	NA	NA	TRBJ2-7	TGTGCCAGCAGTCTCTACGAGCAGTACTTC	CASSLYEQYF
TRBV7-8	NA	TRBD1	TRBJ2-6	TGTGCCAGCAGCTTCGCGTTCTTAAGGAACAGGGGGCTGTCTGGGGCCAACGTCCTGACTTTC	CASSFAFLRNRGLSGANVLTF
TRBV4-1	NA	TRBD1	TRBJ1-2	TGCGCCAGCAGCACCCAGGGGGCGGGCTTCGGCGGCTACACCTTC	CASSTQGAGFGGYTF
TRBV5-6	NA	TRBD1	TRBJ1-4	TGTGCCAGCAGCACAACCGGGACAGGGTTGGAAAAACTGTTTTTT	CASSTTGTGLEKLFF
TRBV25-1	few	TRBD2	TRBJ2-2	TGTGCCAGCAGTGAATACGGGAGGGCCGACACCGGGGAGCTGTTTTTT	CASSEYGRADTGELFF
TRBV5-4	NA	TRBD2	TRBJ2-2	TGTGCCAGCAGCTTGCGGGGGGGCGGCACCGGGGAGCTGTTTTTT	CASSLRGGGTGELFF
TRBV27	NA	NA	TRBJ1-1	TGTGCCAGCAGTTGGGGCAGGGCCATCATGAAGAACACTGAAGCTTTCTTT	CASSWGRAIMKNTEAFF
TRBV13	NA	NA	TRBJ2-7	TGTGCCAGCAGTTCAAGAAGGAGGTTGACCTACGAGCAGTACTTC	CASSSRRRLTYEQYF
TRBV7-2	NA	NA	TRBJ2-1	TGTGCCAGCAGCTTAGTTTTTCGTGACAGTTCCTACAATGAGCAGTTCTTC	CASSLVFRDSSYNEQFF
TRBV7-9	few	NA	TRBJ2-1	TGTGCCAGCAGCTTAGCAATCCGGAACAATGAGCAGTTCTTC	CASSLAIRNNEQFF
TRBV11-3	NA	TRBD2	TRBJ2-3	TGTGCCAGCAGCTTAGTCTACCTTGGCGGGGTAGCGGGAGGGCCAGATACGCAGTATTTT	CASSLVYLGGVAGGPDTQYF
TRBV11-2	NA	TRBD1	TRBJ2-7	TGTGCCAGCAGCCAAGGGACAGGGGGCATTGAGCAGTACTTC	CASSQGTGGIEQYF
TRBV5-8	NA	TRBD1	TRBJ2-2	TGTGCCAGCAGCGTGGGACAGGCGTTCACCGGGGAGCTGTTTTTT	CASSVGQAFTGELFF
TRBV4-3	NA	TRBD1	TRBJ2-7	TGCGCCAGCAGCCAAGATAGGTCGCAGGGGGCGTACGAGCAGTACTTC	CASSQDRSQGAYEQYF
TRBV2	NA	TRBD1	TRBJ2-2	TGTGCCACCCAGGACAGGGTAAACACCGGGGAGCTGTTTTTT	CATQDRVNTGELFF
TRBV6-1	NA	NA	TRBJ1-2	TGTGCCAGCAGGATCATAGGACAGACGAACTATGGCTACACCTTC	CASRIIGQTNYGYTF
TRBV15	NA	TRBD2	TRBJ2-1	TGTGCCACCAGCGGAACTAGCGTAACTTTCAATGAGCAGTTCTTC	CATSGTSVTFNEQFF
TRBV7-6	NA	TRBD1	TRBJ2-2	TGTGCCAGCAGCCTTACCGGGACAGGGGGCCGGGAGCTGTTTTTT	CASSLTGTGGRELFF
TRBV30	NA	NA	TRBJ2-6	TGTGCCTGGAGTCCAGCCTCTGGGGCCAACGTCCTGACTTTC	CAWSPASGANVLTF
TRBV18	NA	TRBD2	TRBJ2-1	TGTGCCAGCTCACCACTAGCGGGTGTATACAATGAGCAGTTCTTC	CASSPLAGVYNEQFF
TRBV1	NA	NA	TRBJ2-1	TGCACCACTTACAGGACCACCGGGACTAGCTCCTCATCCAATGAGCAGTTCTTC	CTTYRTTGTSSSSNEQFF
TRBV11-2	NA	NA	TRBJ2-7	TGTGCCAGCAGCTTAGGTGCTGGTCGGGGCTACGAGCAGTACTTC	CASSLGAGRGYEQYF
TRBV18	NA	TRBD1	TRBJ2-6	TGTGCCAGCTCACTGCAGGGGGACGGGGCCAACGTCCTGACTTTC	CASSLQGDGANVLTF
TRBV28	NA	TRBD1	TRBJ1-1	TGTGCCAGCAGTTCCTTCCGGGACAGGGAGATGGGAAGGACTGAAGCTTTCTTT	CASSSFRDREMGRTEAFF
TRBV11-3	NA	NA	TRBJ2-2	TGTGCCAGCAGCTCAGGAGGGAACACCGGGGAGCTGTTTTTT	CASSSGGNTGELFF
TRBV5-6	NA	TRBD1	TRBJ1-5	TGTGCCAGCAGCTTGTTCCAGGGGGGTAACAATCAGCCCCAGCATTTT	CASSLFQGGNNQPQHF
TRBV28	NA	TRBD1	TRBJ1-5	TGTGCCAGCAGTTTGTTGGGCAGGGGGAAGGATCAGCCCCAGCATTTT	CASSLLGRGKDQPQHF